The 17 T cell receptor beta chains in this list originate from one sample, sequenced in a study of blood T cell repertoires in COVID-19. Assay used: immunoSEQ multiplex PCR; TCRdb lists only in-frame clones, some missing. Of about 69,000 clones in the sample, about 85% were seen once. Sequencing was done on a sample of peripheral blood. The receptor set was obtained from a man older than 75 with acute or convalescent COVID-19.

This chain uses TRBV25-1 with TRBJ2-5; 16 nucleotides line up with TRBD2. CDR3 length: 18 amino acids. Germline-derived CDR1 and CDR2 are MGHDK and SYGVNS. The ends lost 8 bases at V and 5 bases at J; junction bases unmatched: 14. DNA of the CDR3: TGTGCCAGCGGAAGCTCCGGGACTAGCGGGAGGGACCGGGAGACCCAGTACTTC. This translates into CASGSSGTSGRDRETQYF. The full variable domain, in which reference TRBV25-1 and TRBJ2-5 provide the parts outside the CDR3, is EADIYQTPRYLVIGTGKKITLECSQTMGHDKMYWYQQDPGMELHLIHYSYGVNSTEKGDLSSESTVSRIRTEHFPLTLESARPSHTSQYLCASGSSGTSGRDRETQYFGPGTRLLVL.

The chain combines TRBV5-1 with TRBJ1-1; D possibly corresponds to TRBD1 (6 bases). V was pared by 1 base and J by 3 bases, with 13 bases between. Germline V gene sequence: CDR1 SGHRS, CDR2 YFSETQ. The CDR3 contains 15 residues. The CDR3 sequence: CASSLYTGSDTEAFF. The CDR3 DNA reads TGCGCCAGCAGCTTGTATACAGGGTCGGACACTGAAGCTTTCTTT.

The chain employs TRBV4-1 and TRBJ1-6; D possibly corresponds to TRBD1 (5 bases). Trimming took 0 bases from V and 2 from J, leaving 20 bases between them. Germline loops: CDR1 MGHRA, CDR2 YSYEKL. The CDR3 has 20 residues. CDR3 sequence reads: CASSQEKNGGGGPYNSPLHF. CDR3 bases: TGCGCCAGCAGCCAAGAAAAGAATGGGGGGGGAGGGCCCTATAATTCACCCCTCCACTTT.

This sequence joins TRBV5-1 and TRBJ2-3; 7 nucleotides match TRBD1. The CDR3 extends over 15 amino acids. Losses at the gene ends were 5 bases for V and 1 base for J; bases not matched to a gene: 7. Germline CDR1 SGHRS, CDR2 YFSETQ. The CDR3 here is CASSQGGWGTDTQYF. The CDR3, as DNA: TGCGCCAGCAGTCAAGGGGGCTGGGGCACAGATACGCAGTATTTT.

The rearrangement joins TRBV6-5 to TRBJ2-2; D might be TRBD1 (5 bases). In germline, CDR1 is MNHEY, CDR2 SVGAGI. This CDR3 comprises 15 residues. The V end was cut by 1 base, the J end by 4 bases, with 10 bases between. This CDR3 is CASSYLAGRTGELFF. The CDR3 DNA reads TGTGCCAGCAGTTACTTGGCAGGGCGCACCGGGGAGCTGTTTTTT.

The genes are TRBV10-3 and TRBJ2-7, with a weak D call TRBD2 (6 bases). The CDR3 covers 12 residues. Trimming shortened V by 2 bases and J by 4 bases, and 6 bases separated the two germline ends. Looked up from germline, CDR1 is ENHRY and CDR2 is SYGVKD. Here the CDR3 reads CAISEAGYEQYF. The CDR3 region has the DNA TGTGCCATCAGTGAGGCGGGATACGAGCAGTACTTC.

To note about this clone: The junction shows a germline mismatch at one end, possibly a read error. The CDR3 bases are TGTGCCAGCAGCTTCGGATTTCAAGAGGCCCAGTACTTC. Residues: CASSFGFQEAQYF. The chain is built from TRBV12-3 or TRBV12-4 and TRBJ2-5, with D unresolved. This CDR3 contains 13 residues.

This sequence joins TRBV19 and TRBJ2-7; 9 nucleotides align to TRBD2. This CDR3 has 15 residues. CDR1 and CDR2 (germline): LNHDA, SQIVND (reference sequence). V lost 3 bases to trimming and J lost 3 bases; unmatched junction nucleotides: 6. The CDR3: CASSIYSGSIYEQYF. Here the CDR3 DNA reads TGTGCCAGTAGTATTTATAGCGGGAGTATCTACGAGCAGTACTTC.

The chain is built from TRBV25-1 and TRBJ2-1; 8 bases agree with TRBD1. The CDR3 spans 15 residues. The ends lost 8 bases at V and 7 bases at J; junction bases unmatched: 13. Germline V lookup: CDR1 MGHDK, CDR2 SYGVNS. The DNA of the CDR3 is TGTGCCAGCTCAGGCGTTCGGACAGGGACAAATGAGCAGTTCTTC. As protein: CASSGVRTGTNEQFF.

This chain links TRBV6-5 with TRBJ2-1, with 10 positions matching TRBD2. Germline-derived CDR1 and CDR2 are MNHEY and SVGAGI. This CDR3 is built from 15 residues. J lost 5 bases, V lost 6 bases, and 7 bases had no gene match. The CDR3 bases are TGTGCCAGCAGCCCCGGGACTAGCGCGCACAATGAGCAGTTCTTC. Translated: CASSPGTSAHNEQFF.

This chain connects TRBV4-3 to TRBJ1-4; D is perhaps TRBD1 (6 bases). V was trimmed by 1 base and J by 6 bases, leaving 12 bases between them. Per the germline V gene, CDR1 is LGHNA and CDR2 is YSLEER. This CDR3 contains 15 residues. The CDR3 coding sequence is TGCGCCAGCAGCCAAGGGTCAACAGGGTATGAAAAACTGTTTTTT. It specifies CASSQGSTGYEKLFF.

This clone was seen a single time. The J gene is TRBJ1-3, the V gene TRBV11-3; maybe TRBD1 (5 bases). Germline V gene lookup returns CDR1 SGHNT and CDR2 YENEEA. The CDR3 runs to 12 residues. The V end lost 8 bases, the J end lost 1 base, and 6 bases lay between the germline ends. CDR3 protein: CASQGSGNTIYF. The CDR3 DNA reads TGTGCCAGCCAGGGTTCTGGAAACACCATATATTTT. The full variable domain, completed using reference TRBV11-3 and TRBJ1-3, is EAGVVQSPRYKIIEKKQPVAFWCNPISGHNTLYWYLQNLGQGPELLIRYENEEAVDDSQLPKDRFSAERLKGVDSTLKIQPAELGDSAVYLCASQGSGNTIYFGEGSWLTVV.

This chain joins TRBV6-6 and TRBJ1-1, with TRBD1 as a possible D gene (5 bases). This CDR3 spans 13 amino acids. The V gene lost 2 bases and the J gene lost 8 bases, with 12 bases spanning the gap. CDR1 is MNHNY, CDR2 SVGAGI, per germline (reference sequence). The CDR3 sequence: CASSYVPGLEAFF. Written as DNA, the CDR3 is TGTGCCAGCAGTTACGTTCCAGGGCTAGAAGCTTTCTTT.

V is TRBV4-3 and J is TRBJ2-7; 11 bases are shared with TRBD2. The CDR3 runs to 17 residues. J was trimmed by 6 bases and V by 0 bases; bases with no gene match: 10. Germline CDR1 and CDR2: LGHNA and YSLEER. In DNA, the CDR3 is TGCGCCAGCAGCCAAGATCGAGTGGAACTAGCGGGAGTCGAGCAGTACTTC. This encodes CASSQDRVELAGVEQYF.

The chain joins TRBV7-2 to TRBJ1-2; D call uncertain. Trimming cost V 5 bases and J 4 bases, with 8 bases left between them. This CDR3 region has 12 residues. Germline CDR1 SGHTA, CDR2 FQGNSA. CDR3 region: CASSPSGYGYTF. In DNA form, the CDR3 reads TGTGCCAGCAGCCCCTCAGGCTATGGCTACACCTTC.

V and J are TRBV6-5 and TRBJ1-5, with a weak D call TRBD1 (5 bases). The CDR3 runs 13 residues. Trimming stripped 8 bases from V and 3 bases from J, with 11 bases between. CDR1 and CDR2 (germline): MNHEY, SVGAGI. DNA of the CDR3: TGTGCCAGCGGGGCGGGGCTCAATCAGCCCCAGCATTTT. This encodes CASGAGLNQPQHF.

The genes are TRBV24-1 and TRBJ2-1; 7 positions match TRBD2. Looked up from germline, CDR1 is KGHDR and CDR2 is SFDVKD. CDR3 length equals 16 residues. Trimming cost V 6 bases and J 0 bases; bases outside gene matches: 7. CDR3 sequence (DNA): TGTGCCACCAGTCCATGGGGCGGGAGCTCCTACAATGAGCAGTTCTTC. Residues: CATSPWGGSSYNEQFF.